This TCR beta chain was profiled in a study of regulatory T cells in long-lasting Graves disease. Study results and limitations: Persistent Graves' patients had lower TCR diversity than newly diagnosed ones.

Relying on iRepertoire HTBI primers and Arm-PCR of CDR3 regions, the team built TCR beta libraries. TCRdb re-analysed the multiplex PCR reads in MiXCR, keeping a single row per CDR3 protein. Of more than 400,000 distinct CDR3 sequences in the sample, around 15% are singletons; the top ten hold about 10%. CDR1 KGHDR and CDR2 SFDVKD come from the germline V gene. This CDR3 spans 12 amino acids. V was cut by 9 bases and J by 6 bases, with 12 bases left in between. In its sample, this clonotype was seen many times. Its antigen is as yet unknown. The time point was: newly diagnosed GD, antithyroid drugs for less than 3 months. There was RNA extracted from PBMCs, and the TCR library was made from it. This sample also belongs to another study, concerning T cells in Graves' hyperthyroidism and ophthalmopathy. That publication notes: A first-round RT-PCR of the TCR CDR3 used the HTBI primer set. Ophthalmopathy was identified by the model a median approximately six months ahead of onset.

The rearrangement uses TRBV24-1 and TRBJ2-3; D may be TRBD2 (6 bases). The specimen was peripheral blood mononuclear cells (PBMCs), collected at new diagnosis, from a patient treated with antithyroid drugs. This clonotype was obtained from a woman in her 30s with Graves disease. CDR3 DNA sequence: TGTGCCACCCAGACGGGGGATGATACGCAGTATTTT. Amino acid sequence: CATQTGDDTQYF.